This TCR beta chain was profiled in a study of blood T cell repertoires in COVID-19. The CDR3 has 15 residues. The germline V gene encodes CDR1 SGHKS and CDR2 YYEKEE (reference sequence). V lost 0 bases and J lost 4; bases outside the gene matches: 4. Some clones are missing from TCRdb's copy, which holds only in-frame ones; the method was immunoSEQ multiplex PCR. The table has some 250,000 clones, around nine tenths seen once. The origin of this receptor is a woman between 70 and 85 years old with active or convalescent COVID-19. The sequenced sample consisted of peripheral blood. The chain links TRBV5-5 to TRBJ1-2, with TRBD1 matching 9 bases. CDR3: CASSLAGTGTYGYTF. The DNA of the CDR3 is TGTGCCAGCAGCTTGGCCGGGACAGGGACCTATGGCTACACCTTC.